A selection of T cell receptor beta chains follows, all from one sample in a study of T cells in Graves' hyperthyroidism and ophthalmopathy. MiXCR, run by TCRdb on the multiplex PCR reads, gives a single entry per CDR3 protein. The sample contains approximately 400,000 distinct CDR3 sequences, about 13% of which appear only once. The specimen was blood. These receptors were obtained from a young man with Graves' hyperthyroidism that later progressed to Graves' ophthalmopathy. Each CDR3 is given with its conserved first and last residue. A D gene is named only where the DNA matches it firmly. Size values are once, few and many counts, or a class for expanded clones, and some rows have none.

CASSPSQGDTEAFF	TGTGCCAGCAGTCCCTCGCAGGGTGACACTGAAGCTTTCTTT	TRBV6-8	TRBJ1-1	.	.
CASSLPGQGSTGELFF	TGTGCCAGCAGTTTACCGGGACAGGGGTCCACCGGGGAGCTGTTTTTT	TRBV28	TRBJ2-2	TRBD1	many
CASSLGSGGAGETQYF	TGTGCCAGCAGCTTAGGTAGCGGGGGGGCCGGGGAGACCCAGTACTTC	TRBV11-3	TRBJ2-5	TRBD2	many
CASSFVLENLSSYEQYF	TGTGCCAGCAGTTTTGTCTTGGAGAACTTAAGCTCCTACGAGCAGTACTTC	TRBV28	TRBJ2-7	.	many
CASSLNTDYEQYF	TGTGCCAGCAGTTTAAATACAGACTACGAGCAGTACTTC	TRBV27	TRBJ2-7	.	few
CAIRGLGQPQHF	TGTGCCATCAGGGGTCTAGGTCAGCCCCAGCATTTT	TRBV10-3	TRBJ1-5	.	few
CASSLQGIPYNEQFF	TGCGCCAGCAGCTTACAGGGGATCCCCTACAATGAGCAGTTCTTC	TRBV5-1	TRBJ2-1	TRBD1	few
CASRDTTNQPQHF	TGTGCCAGCCGGGACACCACCAATCAGCCCCAGCATTTT	TRBV6-1	TRBJ1-5	.	many
CSASDLAGGYNEQFF	TGCAGTGCTAGTGACCTAGCGGGGGGTTACAATGAGCAGTTCTTC	TRBV20-1	TRBJ2-1	TRBD2	many
CASSLIQGPGGYTF	TGTGCCAGCAGCTTAATACAGGGCCCAGGGGGCTACACCTTC	TRBV11-2	TRBJ1-2	.	many
CASSYQDRLNTEAFF	TGTGCCAGCAGTTACCAGGACAGGCTTAACACTGAAGCTTTCTTT	TRBV6-2/TRBV6-3	TRBJ1-1	TRBD1	many
CAGTTSTDTQYF	TGTGCTGGGACTACTAGCACAGATACGCAGTATTTT	TRBV30	TRBJ2-3	TRBD2	.
CASSSPRGTGRHEQYF	TGTGCCAGCAGCTCTCCAAGAGGGACAGGGCGGCACGAGCAGTACTTC	TRBV7-9	TRBJ2-7	TRBD1	.
CASSQGLAEQFF	TGTGCCAGCAGCCAGGGACTAGCGGAGCAGTTCTTC	TRBV11-2	TRBJ2-1	TRBD2	once
CASSLGFLYEQYF	TGTGCCAGCAGCTTAGGGTTCTTATACGAGCAGTACTTC	TRBV11-3	TRBJ2-7	.	.
CASSSIGTLRGYEQYF	TGCGCCAGCAGCTCGATTGGGACACTTCGGGGTTACGAGCAGTACTTC	TRBV5-1	TRBJ2-7	.	.
CASSPLRPSGTDTQYF	TGTGCCAGCAGTCCGCTTCGCCCGAGCGGAACAGATACGCAGTATTTT	TRBV27	TRBJ2-3	.	many
CAWSGGGTTEAFF	TGTGCCTGGAGTGGCGGGGGGACGACTGAAGCTTTCTTT	TRBV30	TRBJ1-1	.	many
CASSLNRRGTISPLHF	TGCGCCAGCAGCTTAAATCGAAGAGGAACAATTTCACCCCTCCACTTT	TRBV5-1	TRBJ1-6	.	few
CASSSNQGLYAFF	TGTGCCAGCAGCTCAAACCAGGGATTGTATGCTTTCTTT	TRBV7-9	TRBJ1-1	.	.
CASSSFRDRTFGDSPLHF	TGTGCCAGCAGTTCATTCCGGGACAGGACTTTCGGGGATTCACCCCTCCACTTT	TRBV6-2/TRBV6-3	TRBJ1-6	TRBD1	many
CATSDSYGPGELFF	TGTGCCACCAGTGACTCTTATGGCCCCGGGGAGCTGTTTTTT	TRBV24-1	TRBJ2-2	.	many
CASSTSAQPQHF	TGTGCCAGTAGTACCTCTGCCCAGCCCCAGCATTTT	TRBV19	TRBJ1-5	.	.
CASSFGRGDTDTQYF	TGTGCCAGCAGTTTTGGGCGGGGGGACACAGATACGCAGTATTTT	TRBV12-3/TRBV12-4	TRBJ2-3	TRBD2	.
CATSRVGYEQYF	TGTGCCACCAGCAGAGTGGGGTACGAGCAGTACTTC	TRBV15	TRBJ2-7	.	few
CASRPSGGTEQFF	TGTGCCAGCAGACCTTCAGGGGGCACTGAGCAGTTCTTC	TRBV28	TRBJ2-1	TRBD1	many
CASAAGVGELFF	TGTGCCAGCGCGGCAGGGGTCGGGGAGCTGTTTTTT	TRBV2	TRBJ2-2	.	many
CATSPGGLFTDTQYF	TGTGCCACCAGTCCGGGAGGCCTCTTCACAGATACGCAGTATTTT	TRBV24-1	TRBJ2-3	TRBD2	many
CASSLGGKANTGELFF	TGTGCCAGCAGCTTAGGGGGGAAAGCGAACACCGGGGAGCTGTTTTTT	TRBV7-2	TRBJ2-2	.	few
CASSISPGGRETQYF	TGTGCCAGTAGTATATCCCCCGGGGGGCGGGAGACCCAGTACTTC	TRBV19	TRBJ2-5	.	few
CASSPGQGFLFF	TGTGCCAGCAGCCCGGGACAGGGGTTTCTGTTTTTT	TRBV11-2	TRBJ2-2	TRBD1	.
CASSPPVTAYGYTF	TGTGCCAGCAGCCCTCCGGTCACGGCCTATGGCTACACCTTC	TRBV7-9	TRBJ1-2	.	.
CASSVEPGGYGYTF	TGTGCCAGCAGCGTAGAGCCAGGGGGCTATGGCTACACCTTC	TRBV9	TRBJ1-2	TRBD1	many
CASSLAGTGNYEQYF	TGTGCCAGCTCACTGGCCGGGACAGGGAACTACGAGCAGTACTTC	TRBV18	TRBJ2-7	TRBD1	many
CASKSRTGGAMETQYF	TGTGCCAGCAAAAGTAGGACGGGGGGTGCGATGGAGACCCAGTACTTC	TRBV6-2/TRBV6-3	TRBJ2-5	TRBD2	few
CSARTGGAGYGYTF	TGCAGTGCTAGAACGGGGGGCGCCGGCTATGGCTACACCTTC	TRBV20-1	TRBJ1-2	.	.
CASSLDLEGHYGYTF	TGTGCCAGCAGCTTGGACCTGGAGGGACACTATGGCTACACCTTC	TRBV5-6	TRBJ1-2	.	few
CASSEGANSYNEQFF	TGTGCCAGCAGTGAAGGCGCCAACTCCTACAATGAGCAGTTCTTC	TRBV6-1	TRBJ2-1	.	few
CASSASASETQYF	TGTGCCAGCAGCGCTAGCGCCTCCGAGACCCAGTACTTC	TRBV9	TRBJ2-5	.	.
CASSLAGRETQYF	TGTGCCAGCAGCTTGGCGGGGCGGGAGACCCAGTACTTC	TRBV5-5	TRBJ2-5	.	many
CASNQNHGQGYTF	TGTGCCAGCAACCAGAACCACGGACAGGGCTACACCTTC	TRBV6-1	TRBJ1-2	.	.
CASSRLAGGPLWNEQFF	TGTGCCAGCAGCCGTTTAGCGGGGGGGCCTTTGTGGAATGAGCAGTTCTTC	TRBV7-2	TRBJ2-1	TRBD2	many
CASSHQGRNTEAFF	TGTGCCAGCAGCCACCAGGGGAGAAACACTGAAGCTTTCTTT	TRBV6-1	TRBJ1-1	.	.
CASGFYGGDEKLFF	TGTGCTAGTGGTTTTTATGGGGGGGATGAAAAACTGTTTTTT	TRBV12-5	TRBJ1-4	.	few
CASSTLVGGPETQYF	TGTGCCAGTAGTACCCTTGTCGGGGGACCAGAGACCCAGTACTTC	TRBV19	TRBJ2-5	.	once
CASSHQQGYEQYF	TGCGCCAGCAGCCACCAACAGGGCTACGAGCAGTACTTC	TRBV5-1	TRBJ2-7	.	many
CAISESKGGADTQYF	TGTGCCATCAGTGAGTCTAAAGGTGGGGCAGATACGCAGTATTTT	TRBV10-3	TRBJ2-3	.	many
CATSDTNEKLFF	TGTGCCACCAGTGACACGAATGAAAAACTGTTTTTT	TRBV24-1	TRBJ1-4	.	few
CATSRDLEGAGQPQHF	TGTGCCACCAGCAGAGATCTCGAGGGGGCGGGTCAGCCCCAGCATTTT	TRBV15	TRBJ1-5	TRBD1	few
CASSIGQDGGYYNEQFF	TGTGCCAGTAGTATCGGACAGGACGGGGGGTACTACAATGAGCAGTTCTTC	TRBV19	TRBJ2-1	.	few
CASIRGGPINEQFF	TGTGCCAGCATCAGAGGGGGACCGATCAATGAGCAGTTCTTC	TRBV28	TRBJ2-1	.	few
CSARGDRINRYEQYF	TGCAGTGCTAGAGGGGACAGGATAAATAGATACGAGCAGTACTTC	TRBV20-1	TRBJ2-7	TRBD1	.
CSAPGQGDWGNTEAFF	TGCAGTGCCCCTGGACAGGGGGATTGGGGGAACACTGAAGCTTTCTTT	TRBV20-1	TRBJ1-1	TRBD1	many
CASTPPGRREQYF	TGTGCCAGTACTCCCCCGGGACGTCGCGAGCAGTACTTC	TRBV19	TRBJ2-7	.	.
CASILGRGGSETQYF	TGTGCCAGCATACTGGGTAGGGGAGGGTCCGAGACCCAGTACTTC	TRBV6-1	TRBJ2-5	TRBD2	many
CASAWNNEQFF	TGTGCCAGTGCCTGGAACAATGAGCAGTTCTTC	TRBV5-6	TRBJ2-1	.	many
CASSLYGGIANQPQHF	TGTGCCAGCAGTTTATACGGAGGGATCGCAAATCAGCCCCAGCATTTT	TRBV28	TRBJ1-5	.	many